These 11 T cell receptor beta chains were all obtained from the same sample, sequenced in a study of cytomegalovirus exposure and HLA in healthy donors. PCR employed 60 Vbeta and 13 Jbeta primers. Only in-frame clones appear in the TCRdb table, and some are missing; sequencing was by immunoSEQ multiplex PCR. This table holds about 76,000 clones, approximately 81% found once. Sequenced material: PBMCs. These receptors came from a woman between 40 and 55 years old in good health and CMV-seropositive.

This chain links TRBV20-1 with TRBJ1-2, with a weak D call TRBD1 (5 bases). The V end was cut by 3 bases, the J end by 4 bases, with 6 bases between. Germline CDR1 and CDR2: DFQATT and SNEGSKA (reference sequence). The length of the CDR3 is 11 residues. CDR3 DNA: TGCAGTGCTAGCGGGGGCTATGGCTACACCTTC. Its translation: CSASGGYGYTF.

This chain connects TRBV29-1 to TRBJ2-5; TRBD2 is a possible D gene (6 bases). Deletions cut 4 bases from V and 1 base from J, with 16 bases between. This CDR3 comprises 15 residues. Germline V gene data show CDR1 as SQVTM and CDR2 as ANQGSEA. CDR3 residues: CSVVGDSTAQETQYF. The CDR3 bases are TGCAGCGTTGTGGGGGACTCGACAGCCCAAGAGACCCAGTACTTC. Full variable domain (rest looked up from reference TRBV29-1 and TRBJ2-5): SAVISQKPSRDICQRGTSLTIQCQVDSQVTMMFWYRQQPGQSLTLIATANQGSEATYESGFVIDKFPISRPNLTFSTLTVSNMSPEDSSIYLCSVVGDSTAQETQYFGPGTRLLVL.

The sample holds a few counts of this clone. The V gene is TRBV5-4, the J gene TRBJ1-2, with TRBD1 as a possible D gene (6 bases). CDR1 and CDR2 from the germline V gene are SGHNT and YYREEE (reference sequence). Trimming removed 0 bases at V and 1 base at J, with 13 bases between. The CDR3 runs 16 residues. CDR3 protein: CASSLGSGTNNYGYTF. In DNA, the CDR3 is TGTGCCAGCAGCTTGGGGAGTGGGACAAATAACTATGGCTACACCTTC. The full variable domain, with the rest looked up from reference TRBV5-4 and TRBJ1-2, is ETGVTQSPTHLIKTRGQQVTLRCSSQSGHNTVSWYQQALGQGPQFIFQYYREEENGRGNFPPRFSGLQFPNYSSELNVNALELDDSALYLCASSLGSGTNNYGYTFGSGTRLTVV.

The genes are TRBV7-6 and TRBJ2-3, with 10 nucleotides matching TRBD2. Germline trimming cut 1 base from V and 1 base from J; bases unmatched to any gene: 11. The V gene's germline CDR1 is SGHVS and CDR2 FNYEAQ. The CDR3 extends over 19 amino acids. CDR3 in DNA: TGTGCCAGCAGCTTAGTCCCTAGCGGGGGCCCGGCCCGCACAGATACGCAGTATTTT. Protein sequence: CASSLVPSGGPARTDTQYF.

This clone appeared a few times. The chain employs TRBV5-1 and TRBJ2-1, with TRBD2 matching 11 bases. The junction had 4 bases not matched to a gene; V was cut back by 0 bases and J by 8 bases. The germline gives CDR1 SGHRS, CDR2 YFSETQ. The CDR3 length is 15 residues. CDR3 loop: CASSLAGSGGDEQFF. The CDR3 DNA reads as TGCGCCAGCAGCTTGGCCGGTAGCGGGGGGGATGAGCAGTTCTTC.

The chain is built from TRBV28 and TRBJ2-7; weak D call: TRBD2 (5 bases). The CDR3 runs 11 residues. Trimming took off 4 bases at V and 4 bases at J, with 5 bases between the two ends. CDR1 is MDHEN, CDR2 SYDVKM, per germline. The CDR3 spells CASSSGYEQYF. For the CDR3, the DNA is TGTGCCAGCAGTTCGGGATACGAGCAGTACTTC.

This chain connects TRBV28 to TRBJ2-3, with 9 bases matching TRBD1. CDR1 and CDR2 (germline): MDHEN, SYDVKM. This CDR3 has 16 residues. With 5 bases clipped from V and 4 bases from J, the junction kept 10 bases outside the gene matches. This chain's CDR3 is CASSTQTGGYADTQYF. The CDR3 DNA follows: TGTGCCAGCAGTACCCAGACAGGGGGGTATGCAGATACGCAGTATTTT.

The V gene is TRBV11-2, the J gene TRBJ2-3; 12 nucleotides align to TRBD2. The CDR3 extends over 16 amino acids. The germline V gene has CDR1 SGHAT and CDR2 FQNNGV. After removal of 1 base from V and 6 bases from J, the junction contained 5 bases not matched to a gene. The DNA of the CDR3 is TGTGCCAGCAGCTTAGGGGCTAGCGGGGGGGCCGATACGCAGTATTTT. This codes for CASSLGASGGADTQYF.

V usage is TRBV7-9 and J usage is TRBJ1-1; possible D gene TRBD1, 5 bases. The CDR3 has 13 amino acids. CDR1 is SEHNR and CDR2 is FQNEAQ in the germline V gene (reference sequence). With 4 bases removed from V and 7 bases from J, the gap between germline ends came to 13 bases. The CDR3 sequence: CASSSTRVGEAFF. The CDR3 DNA reads TGTGCCAGCAGCTCAACCAGGGTTGGTGAAGCTTTCTTT.

The gene calls are TRBV19 and TRBJ1-4; 9 nucleotides agree with TRBD1. J gave up 6 bases and V 6 bases, and 8 bases lay outside the gene matches. Per the germline V gene, CDR1 is LNHDA and CDR2 is SQIVND (reference sequence). This CDR3 has 15 residues. The CDR3 is CASSSDRGDYEKLFF. DNA of the CDR3: TGTGCCAGTAGCTCGGACAGGGGTGATTATGAAAAACTGTTTTTT.

This chain uses TRBV7-9 with TRBJ2-1, with 10 bases identical to TRBD1. The germline V gene has CDR1 SEHNR and CDR2 FQNEAQ (reference sequence). V shed 4 bases and J 6 bases; nucleotides not matched to a gene: 9. CDR3 length equals 16 residues. Here the CDR3 DNA reads TGTGCCAGCAGCTCCAAAACGGGACAGGGGTTCAATGAGCAGTTCTTC. Amino acids: CASSSKTGQGFNEQFF.